This T cell receptor beta chain was sequenced during a study of glioma-infiltrating T cells. Study-level findings and limits: Non-neoplastic patients had below-expected tissue-blood divergence, while all gliomas exceeded expectation. Tissue and blood shared very few CDR3 sequences.

This clonotype has a handful of counts. No antigen is known for it. The iRepertoire nested amplicon-rescue multiplex PCR amplified TCR alpha and beta CDR3s from RNA. Tissue mRNA or PBMC total RNA, 100-400 ng, went into one-step reverse transcription and amplification. TCRdb re-analysed the multiplex PCR reads in MiXCR, keeping a single row per CDR3 protein. Of 1,500 to 2,000 distinct CDR3 sequences listed, 83% are singletons. The sequenced material came from glioma tissue, nonneoplastic brain tissue, or PBMCs (not recorded which). The TCR sequence derives from a human donor with low-grade glioma or glioblastoma, undergoing nonglioma brain surgery, or in good health (not recorded which). Some clones in this sample may be carry-over from other donors' samples.

As DNA, the CDR3 is TGTGCCAGCAGCTTAGACTACCAGAACACTGAAGCTTTCTTT. Translating gives CASSLDYQNTEAFF. The chain has TRBV7-2 and TRBJ1-1; no clear D. Looked up from germline, CDR1 is SGHTA and CDR2 is FQGNSA. The CDR3 contains 14 residues. Trimming stripped 1 base from V and 1 base from J, with 7 bases between.